The 27 T cell receptor beta chains presented below share a single source sample, sequenced in a study of cytotoxic CD8 clonotypes in ibrutinib-treated CLL. The data were produced by immunoSEQ multiplex PCR, yet TCRdb's version contains in-frame clones alone and is incomplete. The sample lists roughly 36,000 clones, roughly three quarters seen once, with approximately 30% in the top ten. Sequences were derived from PBMCs, sampled before ibrutinib treatment. These receptor sequences come from a human donor with chronic lymphocytic leukemia.

This clone was seen a few times. The V and J genes are TRBV4-1 and TRBJ2-6; D possibly corresponds to TRBD2 (5 bases). The CDR3 is 18 residues long. The V and J ends lost 0 bases and 0 bases respectively, with 12 bases between them. Germline V lookup: CDR1 MGHRA, CDR2 YSYEKL. CDR3 region: CASSQDNRGLSGANVLTF. The CDR3 nucleotides read TGCGCCAGCAGCCAAGATAATCGCGGACTCTCTGGGGCCAACGTCCTGACTTTC.

The V gene is TRBV7-2, the J gene TRBJ1-2; 7 nucleotides line up with TRBD1. CDR3 length: 16 residues. V was pared by 0 bases and J by 4 bases, with 8 bases of the junction left unmatched. Germline CDR1 SGHTA, CDR2 FQGNSA. CDR3 nucleotides: TGTGCCAGCAGCTTAGCCTTTTCGGACAGGTCCTATGGCTACACCTTC. Translated, it gives CASSLAFSDRSYGYTF.

V is TRBV6-6 and J is TRBJ1-5; D may be TRBD1 (6 bases). CDR3 length equals 13 residues. Germline assignment: CDR1 MNHNY and CDR2 SVGAGI (reference sequence). Trimming took off 6 bases at V and 1 base at J, with 7 bases between the two ends. CDR3 region: CASRTGSNQPQHF. In DNA, the CDR3 is TGTGCCAGCAGAACAGGGAGCAATCAGCCCCAGCATTTT.

The chain has TRBV5-5 and TRBJ2-7; D call uncertain. The CDR3 extends over 11 amino acids. Trimming removed 0 bases at V and 4 bases at J, with 2 bases between. The V gene's germline CDR1 is SGHKS and CDR2 YYEKEE (reference sequence). This chain's CDR3 is CASSLGYEQYF. CDR3 DNA: TGTGCCAGCAGCTTGGGTTACGAGCAGTACTTC. Supplemented by reference TRBV5-5 and TRBJ2-7, the full variable domain reads DAGVTQSPTHLIKTRGQQVTLRCSPISGHKSVSWYQQVLGQGPQFIFQYYEKEERGRGNFPDRFSARQFPNYSSELNVNALLLGDSALYLCASSLGYEQYFGPGTRLTVT.

V usage is TRBV19 and J usage is TRBJ2-5; 7 bases map to TRBD2. Germline CDR1 reads LNHDA; CDR2 reads SQIVND (reference sequence). The CDR3 sequence is 13 residues long. V was clipped by 4 bases and J by 10 bases; unmatched bases: 9. CDR3 amino acids: CASSTHGGKDQYF. In DNA, the CDR3 is TGTGCCAGTAGTACTCACGGGGGGAAGGACCAGTACTTC.

V usage is TRBV27 and J usage is TRBJ1-4, with D hard to call. This CDR3 is 16 amino acids long. CDR1 is MNHEY, CDR2 SMNVEV, per germline (reference sequence). Trimming removed 6 bases from V and 4 bases from J, with 18 bases in between. CDR3 protein: CASRTQRVSGNEKLFF. CDR3 nucleotide sequence: TGTGCCAGCAGGACTCAGAGGGTTAGTGGTAATGAAAAACTGTTTTTT.

The rearrangement links TRBV6-5 to TRBJ1-6; D ambiguous. The CDR3 is 12 amino acids. Per germline, CDR1 MNHEY and CDR2 SVGAGI. Trimming removed 9 bases at V and 4 bases at J, with 7 bases between. The CDR3 coding sequence is TGTGCCAGTAGTACGTATAATTCACCCCTCCACTTT. Its protein is CASSTYNSPLHF.

The rearrangement uses TRBV29-1 and TRBJ2-7; D is perhaps TRBD1 (5 bases). V lost 0 bases and J 3 bases, leaving 9 bases between the germline ends. This CDR3 comprises 13 residues. CDR1 is SQVTM and CDR2 is ANQGSEA in the germline V gene. The chain's CDR3 is CSVEEDRSYEQYF. The CDR3 DNA is TGCAGCGTTGAAGAAGACAGAAGCTACGAGCAGTACTTC.

V gene TRBV6-5 combines with J gene TRBJ2-2; no definite D call. CDR3 length equals 11 residues. V lost 8 bases to trimming and J lost 5 bases, with 6 bases between them. Germline V gene lookup returns CDR1 MNHEY and CDR2 SVGAGI. The CDR3 bases are TGTGCCAGCCGCAGGACCGGGGAGCTGTTTTTT. Protein sequence: CASRRTGELFF.

The rearrangement uses TRBV2 and TRBJ2-7; 10 bases match TRBD2. This CDR3 is built from 18 residues. Germline-derived CDR1 and CDR2 are SNHLY and FYNNEI. The junction had 12 bases not matched to a gene; V was cut back by 4 bases and J by 0 bases. The CDR3 region is CASSVSIAGGLSSYEQYF. CDR3 nucleotide sequence: TGTGCCAGCAGTGTATCGATAGCGGGGGGTCTGAGCTCCTACGAGCAGTACTTC.

The V and J genes are TRBV9 and TRBJ2-3; 15 positions match TRBD2. The ends lost 2 bases at V and 7 bases at J; junction bases unmatched: 2. This CDR3 region has 15 residues. Germline lookup yields CDR1 SGDLS and CDR2 YYNGEE. The CDR3 nucleotides read TGTGCCAGCAGCGTGGGACTAGCGGGAGGTCATACGCAGTATTTT. As protein: CASSVGLAGGHTQYF.

The rearrangement links TRBV28 to TRBJ1-6; D uncertain. Per the germline V gene, CDR1 is MDHEN and CDR2 is SYDVKM. The CDR3 has 12 amino acids. The V gene lost 7 bases and the J gene lost 8 bases, with 9 bases spanning the gap. This CDR3 reads CASKLGDSPLHF. The CDR3, as DNA: TGTGCCAGCAAACTAGGTGATTCACCCCTCCACTTT.

About this clone itself: This specimen includes other DNA sequences encoding the same CDR3. This chain links TRBV30 with TRBJ1-3; D uncertain. The CDR3 is 14 residues long. With 0 bases removed from V and 0 bases from J, the gap between germline ends came to 6 bases. CDR1 GTSNPN and CDR2 SVGIG come from the germline V gene (reference sequence). The DNA for the CDR3 is TGTGCCTGGAGTGTTGGTGGCTCTGGAAACACCATATATTTT. It yields the protein CAWSVGGSGNTIYF.

This clone was seen a few times. The chain has TRBV15 and TRBJ2-6; 9 nucleotides line up with TRBD2. Trimming took 3 bases from V and 4 from J; bases not matched to a gene: 7. The CDR3 is made up of 17 amino acids. Germline V gene lookup returns CDR1 LNHNV and CDR2 YYDKDF (reference sequence). CDR3 sequence: CATSRVVAGAGANVLTF. In DNA, the CDR3 is TGTGCCACCAGCAGGGTGGTAGCGGGAGCGGGGGCCAACGTCCTGACTTTC.

The CDR3 is CASSFTGGANKFYEQYF. The CDR3, as DNA: TGTGCCAGCAGTTTTACAGGGGGAGCGAACAAATTCTACGAGCAGTACTTC. The V gene is TRBV27, the J gene TRBJ2-7; TRBD1 matches 8 bases. Germline V gene sequence: CDR1 MNHEY, CDR2 SMNVEV (reference sequence). The CDR3 contains 17 residues. The V and J ends lost 3 bases and 3 bases, in that order; junction bases with no gene match: 13.

The V gene is TRBV29-1, the J gene TRBJ2-2, with TRBD2 identical over 8 bases. The CDR3 has 15 residues. CDR1 is SQVTM, CDR2 ANQGSEA, per germline. With 6 bases clipped from V and 3 bases from J, the junction kept 9 bases outside the gene matches. CDR3 nucleotides: TGCAGCGTCCATAATAGCGGGACATACACCGGGGAGCTGTTTTTT. Translation gives CSVHNSGTYTGELFF.

V is TRBV11-2 and J is TRBJ2-3, with TRBD2 matching over 10 bases. Germline lookup yields CDR1 SGHAT and CDR2 FQNNGV. Trimming at V came to 6 bases and at J to 0 bases, leaving 0 bases not matched to a gene. The CDR3 spans 14 residues. As DNA, the CDR3 is TGTGCCAGCAGACTAGCGGGAAGCACAGATACGCAGTATTTT. It specifies CASRLAGSTDTQYF. The complete variable domain, with remaining parts taken from reference TRBV11-2 and TRBJ2-3, reads EAGVAQSPRYKIIEKRQSVAFWCNPISGHATLYWYQQILGQGPKLLIQFQNNGVVDDSQLPKDRFSAERLKGVDSTLKIQPAKLEDSAVYLCASRLAGSTDTQYFGPGTRLTVL.

The chain employs TRBV6-1 and TRBJ1-1, with D possibly matching TRBD1 (5 bases). The CDR3 is 15 residues long. Germline V gene lookup returns CDR1 MNHNS and CDR2 SASEGT. Trimming pared 0 bases from V and 5 bases from J, leaving 13 bases between. Here the CDR3 DNA reads TGTGCCAGCAGTGAAGCGTACAGGTTGAGAACTGAAGCTTTCTTT. Translation: CASSEAYRLRTEAFF.

The chain carries TRBV2 and TRBJ1-1, with D possibly being TRBD1 (5 bases). CDR3 length: 13 residues. Looked up from germline, CDR1 is SNHLY and CDR2 is FYNNEI. The V gene lost 6 bases and the J gene lost 4 bases, with 12 bases spanning the gap. The CDR3 region is CASRGDPTTEAFF. CDR3 nucleotides: TGTGCCAGCAGAGGGGACCCGACCACTGAAGCTTTCTTT. Based on the CDR3 plus reference TRBV2 and TRBJ1-1, the full variable domain is EPEVTQTPSHQVTQMGQEVILRCVPISNHLYFYWYRQILGQKVEFLVSFYNNEISEKSEIFDDQFSVERPDGSNFTLKIRSTKLEDSAMYFCASRGDPTTEAFFGQGTRLTVV.

This chain connects TRBV7-3 to TRBJ2-3; weak D call: TRBD2 (5 bases). The V and J ends lost 3 bases and 1 base respectively, with 8 bases between them. In germline, CDR1 is SGHTA, CDR2 FQGTGA. This CDR3 contains 14 residues. The CDR3 sequence: CASSFTGGTDTQYF. In nucleotides, the CDR3 is TGTGCCAGCAGCTTTACCGGGGGCACAGATACGCAGTATTTT.

The chain employs TRBV19 and TRBJ2-7; TRBD1 matches at 7 bases. The V gene's germline CDR1 is LNHDA and CDR2 SQIVND (reference sequence). Germline trimming cut 5 bases from V and 0 bases from J; bases unmatched to any gene: 7. This CDR3 has 15 amino acids. CDR3 residues: CASSAHRGASYEQYF. CDR3 in DNA: TGTGCCAGTAGTGCCCACAGGGGAGCCTCCTACGAGCAGTACTTC.

The chain joins TRBV28 to TRBJ1-5; no reliable D call. The germline V gene encodes CDR1 MDHEN and CDR2 SYDVKM. Trimming left V 6 bases short and J 0 bases short, with 6 bases between. CDR3 size: 13 residues. The CDR3 DNA sequence: TGTGCCAGCAGGGTTAATAGCAATCAGCCCCAGCATTTT. Translated: CASRVNSNQPQHF.

The rearrangement uses TRBV9 and TRBJ2-3; TRBD1 matches 9 bases. Germline lookup yields CDR1 SGDLS and CDR2 YYNGEE. V was pared by 3 bases and J by 7 bases, with 21 bases of the junction left unmatched. This CDR3 comprises 19 residues. CDR3 bases: TGTGCCAGCAGCGGCCTCCATACCGGGACAGGGTCCCCTACTTATACGCAGTATTTT. Translated, it gives CASSGLHTGTGSPTYTQYF.

This clone came up once. The CDR3 nucleotides are TGTGCCAGCAGTACCGGGACAGGGGGGACCAACACTGAAGCTTTCTTT. It codes for CASSTGTGGTNTEAFF. The rearrangement links TRBV2 to TRBJ1-1, with 11 bases identical to TRBD1. This CDR3 has 16 amino acids. Trimming cost V 5 bases and J 2 bases; bases outside gene matches: 7. CDR1 and CDR2 (germline): SNHLY, FYNNEI.

The chain carries TRBV19 and TRBJ2-7; possibly TRBD1 for D (5 bases). The CDR3 has 13 residues. CDR1 LNHDA and CDR2 SQIVND come from the germline V gene (reference sequence). Trimming shortened V by 2 bases and J by 5 bases, and 10 bases separated the two germline ends. CDR3 in amino acids: CASSIRGPDEQYF. The CDR3 region has the DNA TGTGCCAGTAGTATAAGGGGTCCCGACGAGCAGTACTTC.

This clone was seen only once. The V call is TRBV27, the J call TRBJ2-7; unclear D gene. Looked up from germline, CDR1 is MNHEY and CDR2 is SMNVEV (reference sequence). Trimming stripped 3 bases from V and 7 bases from J, with 13 bases between. This CDR3 spans 13 amino acids. The CDR3 sequence is CASSFSPRVEQYF. CDR3 DNA sequence: TGTGCCAGCAGTTTTTCGCCTAGGGTTGAGCAGTACTTC.

DNA of the CDR3: TGTGCCAGCAGTTACGGGGGTCCGGGGTACGAGCAGTACTTC. This codes for CASSYGGPGYEQYF. J is TRBJ2-7 and V is TRBV28, with D possibly matching TRBD2 (6 bases). The CDR3 extends over 14 amino acids. In germline, CDR1 is MDHEN, CDR2 SYDVKM. Trimming shortened V by 4 bases and J by 4 bases, and 14 bases separated the two germline ends. Supplemented by reference TRBV28 and TRBJ2-7, the full variable domain reads DVKVTQSSRYLVKRTGEKVFLECVQDMDHENMFWYRQDPGLGLRLIYFSYDVKMKEKGDIPEGYSVSREKKERFSLILESASTNQTSMYLCASSYGGPGYEQYFGPGTRLTVT.